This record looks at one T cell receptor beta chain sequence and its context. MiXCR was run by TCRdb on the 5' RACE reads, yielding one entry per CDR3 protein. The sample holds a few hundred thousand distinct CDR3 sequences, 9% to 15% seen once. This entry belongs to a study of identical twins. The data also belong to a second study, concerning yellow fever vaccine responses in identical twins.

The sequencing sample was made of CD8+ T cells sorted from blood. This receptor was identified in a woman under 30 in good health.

CDR3 protein: CASTWGQGTEAFF. The CDR3 nucleotides are TGCGCCAGCACTTGGGGACAAGGCACTGAAGCTTTCTTT. The chain carries TRBV10-2 and TRBJ1-1, with D perhaps matching TRBD1 (6 bases). The CDR3 runs 13 residues. Trimming removed 7 bases from V and 4 bases from J, with 13 bases in between. The germline CDR1 and CDR2 sequences are WSHSY and SAAADI.